These T cell receptor beta chains were read from a single sample in a study of CD4 T cells in relation to SARS-CoV-2 and coronaviruses. Data came from immunoSEQ multiplex PCR; TCRdb stores just in-frame clones and leaves some out. The sample has 30,000 to 45,000 clones, more than 60% seen once. Which antigens these TCRs recognize remains unknown. The specimen was memory CD4+ T cells from PBMCs, cultured in vitro. All receptors come from an adult with COVID-19. Both conserved end residues are part of each CDR3. Each record gives: V gene, clone size, J gene, CDR3 protein. The size of a clone is reported for some rows only, either as once, few or many, or as a class for expanded clones.

TRBV18	NA	TRBJ1-2	CASSPPTGQEALGYGYTF
TRBV5-1	NA	TRBJ1-2	CASSLQGANYGYTF
TRBV11-2	once	TRBJ2-7	CASSEPDRGTYEQYF
TRBV7-2	NA	TRBJ1-3	CASSLGNSGNTIYF
TRBV7-2	NA	TRBJ1-4	CASSLAVGAMNEKLFF
TRBV18	NA	TRBJ2-7	CASSPGTPYYEQYF
TRBV4-3	NA	TRBJ2-1	CASSQFLGTDMFF
TRBV14	NA	TRBJ2-7	CASSQDLGGPGEQYF
TRBV15	NA	TRBJ2-7	CATSREILGNPREQYF
TRBV27	NA	TRBJ2-3	CASSIKLAGEGVTQYF
TRBV29-1	NA	TRBJ2-3	CSVTSGSTDTQYF
TRBV7-2	NA	TRBJ2-2	CASSLATVSGELFF
TRBV5-1	NA	TRBJ2-2	CASRGAGGLTGELFF
TRBV2	NA	TRBJ2-5	CASSEKHVQETQYF
TRBV29-1	NA	TRBJ2-3	CSVVSGQNTDTQYF
TRBV4-2	NA	TRBJ2-3	CASSQVGLEGTDTQYF
TRBV4-1	NA	TRBJ2-3	CASSQGEIDTQYF
TRBV10-3	NA	TRBJ2-5	CAISANKRSWQETQYF
TRBV25-1	few	TRBJ1-1	CASEGQGRTEAFF
TRBV7-3	NA	TRBJ2-1	CASSLRDRDEQFF
TRBV7-2	NA	TRBJ2-4	CASSLYPNIQYF
TRBV27	NA	TRBJ1-1	CASTRTGLAEAFF
TRBV15	NA	TRBJ1-1	CATSTQGGSVHSEAFF
TRBV2	NA	TRBJ1-1	CASTLQTGNTEAFF
TRBV7-2	NA	TRBJ2-3	CASSLGGTSPPDTQYF
TRBV9	NA	TRBJ2-6	CASSVGSRAGANVLTF
TRBV24-1	NA	TRBJ2-2	CATSELAANTGELFF
TRBV18	NA	TRBJ2-1	CASSPQLAGGRVEQFF
TRBV5-4	NA	TRBJ2-5	CASSFSIDQETQYF
TRBV5-1	NA	TRBJ2-2	CASSRSGRGDTGELFF
TRBV27	NA	TRBJ1-1	CASSWDRKNTEAFF
TRBV6-5	NA	TRBJ2-1	CASSTQGPAYNEQFF
TRBV10-3	NA	TRBJ1-1	CAISDRDKMNTEAFF
TRBV28	few	TRBJ1-4	CASSFPAGINEKLFF
TRBV25-1	NA	TRBJ2-7	CASIGKYEQYF
TRBV15	NA	TRBJ1-5	CATSRDVGQNQPQHF
TRBV3-1/TRBV3-2	NA	TRBJ2-3	CASSHREKSTDTQYF
TRBV7-6	NA	TRBJ2-7	CASSFGYGTSGMSSYEQYF
TRBV3-1/TRBV3-2	NA	TRBJ1-4	CASSQGGRKLFF
TRBV2	NA	TRBJ1-6	CASSERGDDSPLHF